A single T cell receptor (beta chain) is shown here with its context. The TCR beta CDR3 regions underwent amplification using RNA transcripts as the source. The HTBI primer set was used in a first-round RT-PCR of the TCR CDR3. TCRdb ran MiXCR on the multiplex PCR reads and lists one entry per CDR3 protein. The sample comprises some 800,000 distinct CDR3 sequences, around 39% of which are singletons, and approximately 10% rests with the top ten. The entry originates in a study of T cells in Graves' hyperthyroidism and ophthalmopathy. Recently diagnosed hyperthyroidism of less than 2 months' duration affected patients aged 18 to 65. The CDR3 extends over 14 amino acids. Germline V lookup: CDR1 SGHTA, CDR2 FQGTGA. Trimming stripped 4 bases from V and 10 bases from J, with 16 bases between.

Specimen: blood. The chain carries TRBV7-3 and TRBJ1-4, with D perhaps matching TRBD1 (5 bases). The clonotype comes from a man aged 18 to 30 with Graves' hyperthyroidism. The CDR3 loop is CASSYRTSGGKLFF. CDR3 nucleotide sequence: TGTGCCAGCAGCTACCGGACTAGCGGGGGAAAACTGTTTTTT.